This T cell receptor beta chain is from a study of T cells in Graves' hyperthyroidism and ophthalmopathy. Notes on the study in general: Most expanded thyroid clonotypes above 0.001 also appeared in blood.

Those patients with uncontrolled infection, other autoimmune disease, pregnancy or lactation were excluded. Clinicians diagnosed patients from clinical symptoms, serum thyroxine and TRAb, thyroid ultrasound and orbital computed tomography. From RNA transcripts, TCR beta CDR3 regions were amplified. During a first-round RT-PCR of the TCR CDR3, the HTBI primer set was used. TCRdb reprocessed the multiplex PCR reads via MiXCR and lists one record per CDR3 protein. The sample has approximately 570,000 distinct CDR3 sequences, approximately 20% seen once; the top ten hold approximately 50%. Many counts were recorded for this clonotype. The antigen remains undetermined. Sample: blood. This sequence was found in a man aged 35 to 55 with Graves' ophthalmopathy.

The CDR3 spells CASSFSARGFQGAFF. The CDR3 region has the DNA TGTGCCAGCAGCTTCTCTGCCCGGGGCTTTCAGGGGGCTTTCTTT. The chain joins TRBV7-2 to TRBJ1-1; perhaps TRBD1 as D (6 bases). CDR3 length equals 15 residues. Germline V gives CDR1 SGHTA, CDR2 FQGNSA. V lost 3 bases to trimming and J lost 11 bases, with 22 bases between them.